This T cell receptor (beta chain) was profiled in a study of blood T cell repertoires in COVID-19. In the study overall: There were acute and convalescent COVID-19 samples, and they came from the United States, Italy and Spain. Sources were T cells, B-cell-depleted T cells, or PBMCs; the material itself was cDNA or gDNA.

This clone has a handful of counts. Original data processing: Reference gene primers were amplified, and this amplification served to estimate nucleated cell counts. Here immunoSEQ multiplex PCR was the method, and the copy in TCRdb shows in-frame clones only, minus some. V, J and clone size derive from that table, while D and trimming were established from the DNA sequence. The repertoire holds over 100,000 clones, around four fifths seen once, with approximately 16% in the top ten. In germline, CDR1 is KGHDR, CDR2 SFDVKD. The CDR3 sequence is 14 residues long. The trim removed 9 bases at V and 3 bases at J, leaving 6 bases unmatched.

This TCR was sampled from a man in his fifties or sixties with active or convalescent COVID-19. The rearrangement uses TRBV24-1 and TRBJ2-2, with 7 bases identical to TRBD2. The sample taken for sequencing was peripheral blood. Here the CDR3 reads CATGGDGYTGELFF. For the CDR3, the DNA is TGTGCCACCGGGGGGGACGGTTACACCGGGGAGCTGTTTTTT.